What follows are 13 T cell receptor beta chains derived from one specimen sequenced in a study of blood T cells in healthy people across ages. The second PCR ran roughly 6 to 12 cycles with a sample-barcoded 5' primer and J-beta primers. TCRdb re-analysed the 5' RACE reads in MiXCR, keeping a single row per CDR3 protein. The table has 550,000 to 700,000 distinct CDR3 sequences, 27% seen once. What was sequenced was blood. All receptors come from a woman aged 70-85 years in good health.

The gene calls are TRBV27 and TRBJ1-6; D is unclear. Germline lookup yields CDR1 MNHEY and CDR2 SMNVEV (reference sequence). Trimming took 2 bases from V and 8 from J, leaving 7 bases between them. The CDR3 length is 13 residues. The CDR3 here is CASSLRGYSPLHF. CDR3 DNA: TGTGCCAGCAGTTTAAGAGGGTATTCACCCCTCCACTTT.

The rearrangement links TRBV29-1 to TRBJ1-2; maybe TRBD1 (5 bases). The CDR3 contains 13 residues. The V and J ends lost 4 bases and 4 bases respectively, with 13 bases between them. Germline CDR1 reads SQVTM; CDR2 reads ANQGSEA. CDR3 sequence (DNA): TGCAGCGTTGGAGTTGGGGGGGGCTATGGCTACACCTTC. Translated, it gives CSVGVGGGYGYTF.

The rearrangement links TRBV19 to TRBJ1-4; D not resolved. Germline V CDR1 and CDR2: LNHDA, SQIVND (reference sequence). The V gene lost 3 bases and the J gene lost 3 bases, with 11 bases spanning the gap. The CDR3 is made up of 15 amino acids. The CDR3 region is CASSILKAANEKLFF. DNA for the CDR3: TGTGCCAGTAGTATTCTCAAGGCAGCTAATGAAAAACTGTTTTTT.

The table lists this clonotype with a few counts. The genes are TRBV20-1 and TRBJ2-5, with unresolved D. The germline gives CDR1 DFQATT, CDR2 SNEGSKA (reference sequence). V was trimmed by 7 bases and J by 0 bases, leaving 9 bases between them. The CDR3 is made up of 12 amino acids. CDR3 DNA sequence: TGCAGTGTTAGTGACTACCAAGAGACCCAGTACTTC. Encoded protein: CSVSDYQETQYF.

This clonotype has a handful of counts. The chain carries TRBV6-2 or TRBV6-3 and TRBJ2-5; 7 bases fit TRBD2. J gave up 2 bases and V 6 bases, and 6 bases lay outside the gene matches. The CDR3 is 14 amino acids. The germline V gene encodes CDR1 MNHEY and CDR2 SVGEGT. The CDR3 loop is CASSRDYTQETQYF. CDR3 sequence (DNA): TGTGCCAGCAGCCGGGACTATACACAAGAGACCCAGTACTTC.

This clonotype turned up a few times. J is TRBJ1-1 and V is TRBV5-6, with TRBD1 matching over 7 bases. Germline V lookup: CDR1 SGHDT, CDR2 YYEEEE. The CDR3 sequence is 13 residues long. The trim removed 4 bases at V and 3 bases at J, leaving 3 bases unmatched. CDR3: CASSPDRDTEAFF. DNA for the CDR3: TGTGCCAGCAGCCCAGACAGGGACACTGAAGCTTTCTTT.

This clonotype turned up a few times. The genes are TRBV12-3 or TRBV12-4 and TRBJ2-7; 8 bases are a match to TRBD1. This CDR3 contains 12 residues. V gave up 5 bases and J gave up 6 bases; unmatched junction bases: 3. For the CDR3, the DNA is TGTGCCAGCAGTGGGGGACAGGCCGAGCAGTACTTC. It specifies CASSGGQAEQYF.

This chain links TRBV6-1 with TRBJ2-2, with TRBD1 matching 10 bases. Trimming at V came to 10 bases and at J to 5 bases, leaving 7 bases not matched to a gene. CDR1 and CDR2 from the germline V gene are MNHNS and SASEGT. This CDR3 has 14 amino acids. The CDR3 bases are TGTGCCACCAGACAGGGGGCCGGGACCGGGGAGCTGTTTTTT. The encoded protein is CATRQGAGTGELFF.

This clonotype was seen more than once but under ten times. For the CDR3, the DNA is TGTGCCAGCAAGGTTTCAGGGGGGCCCGGGGAGCTGTTTTTT. Protein product: CASKVSGGPGELFF. The chain is built from TRBV5-8 and TRBJ2-2; possible D gene TRBD1, 7 bases. V dropped 6 bases and J dropped 6 bases, with 15 bases sitting between them. Germline assignment: CDR1 SGHTS and CDR2 YDEGEE. This CDR3 has 14 residues. The complete variable domain, with remaining parts taken from reference TRBV5-8 and TRBJ2-2, reads EAGVTQSPTHLIKTRGQQATLRCSPISGHTSVYWYQQALGLGLQFLLWYDEGEERNRGNFPPRFSGRQFPNYSSELNVNALELEDSALYLCASKVSGGPGELFFGEGSRLTVL.

The chain employs TRBV5-4 and TRBJ2-2; no firm D call. Germline V CDR1 and CDR2: SGHNT, YYREEE (reference sequence). Trimming left V 9 bases short and J 2 bases short, with 8 bases between. CDR3 length equals 12 residues. The CDR3 reads CATLGNTGELFF. CDR3 coding DNA: TGTGCCACCCTGGGAAACACCGGGGAGCTGTTTTTT. The full variable domain, with the rest looked up from reference TRBV5-4 and TRBJ2-2, is ETGVTQSPTHLIKTRGQQVTLRCSSQSGHNTVSWYQQALGQGPQFIFQYYREEENGRGNFPPRFSGLQFPNYSSELNVNALELDDSALYLCATLGNTGELFFGEGSRLTVL.

This clonotype was counted between two and nine times. The V gene is TRBV7-2, the J gene TRBJ2-7; maybe TRBD2 (5 bases). Germline-derived CDR1 and CDR2 are SGHTA and FQGNSA. This CDR3 region has 14 residues. Trimming took off 3 bases at V and 0 bases at J, with 9 bases between the two ends. CDR3 amino acids: CASSFREGSYEQYF. The CDR3 DNA sequence: TGTGCCAGCAGCTTCCGAGAGGGCTCCTACGAGCAGTACTTC.

This clonotype was detected a few times. The chain employs TRBV5-1 and TRBJ2-1; 10 bases agree with TRBD1. The germline V gene has CDR1 SGHRS and CDR2 YFSETQ. The CDR3 totals 17 residues. J was trimmed by 7 bases and V by 4 bases; bases with no gene match: 14. The CDR3 DNA sequence: TGCGCCAGCAGCGTGGCGTCCGGGACAGGGGATCGGAATGAGCAGTTCTTC. It codes for CASSVASGTGDRNEQFF.

The table lists this clonotype with a few counts. This chain uses TRBV11-2 with TRBJ1-4; D may be TRBD1 (6 bases). The CDR3 is 17 amino acids. V was trimmed by 8 bases and J by 4 bases, leaving 23 bases between them. Germline values: CDR1 SGHAT, CDR2 FQNNGV. This chain's CDR3 is CASGAGGGAHYNEKLFF. CDR3 bases: TGTGCCAGCGGCGCCGGAGGGGGGGCCCACTATAATGAAAAACTGTTTTTT. Combining the CDR3 with reference TRBV11-2 and TRBJ1-4 gives the whole variable domain EAGVAQSPRYKIIEKRQSVAFWCNPISGHATLYWYQQILGQGPKLLIQFQNNGVVDDSQLPKDRFSAERLKGVDSTLKIQPAKLEDSAVYLCASGAGGGAHYNEKLFFGSGTQLSVL.